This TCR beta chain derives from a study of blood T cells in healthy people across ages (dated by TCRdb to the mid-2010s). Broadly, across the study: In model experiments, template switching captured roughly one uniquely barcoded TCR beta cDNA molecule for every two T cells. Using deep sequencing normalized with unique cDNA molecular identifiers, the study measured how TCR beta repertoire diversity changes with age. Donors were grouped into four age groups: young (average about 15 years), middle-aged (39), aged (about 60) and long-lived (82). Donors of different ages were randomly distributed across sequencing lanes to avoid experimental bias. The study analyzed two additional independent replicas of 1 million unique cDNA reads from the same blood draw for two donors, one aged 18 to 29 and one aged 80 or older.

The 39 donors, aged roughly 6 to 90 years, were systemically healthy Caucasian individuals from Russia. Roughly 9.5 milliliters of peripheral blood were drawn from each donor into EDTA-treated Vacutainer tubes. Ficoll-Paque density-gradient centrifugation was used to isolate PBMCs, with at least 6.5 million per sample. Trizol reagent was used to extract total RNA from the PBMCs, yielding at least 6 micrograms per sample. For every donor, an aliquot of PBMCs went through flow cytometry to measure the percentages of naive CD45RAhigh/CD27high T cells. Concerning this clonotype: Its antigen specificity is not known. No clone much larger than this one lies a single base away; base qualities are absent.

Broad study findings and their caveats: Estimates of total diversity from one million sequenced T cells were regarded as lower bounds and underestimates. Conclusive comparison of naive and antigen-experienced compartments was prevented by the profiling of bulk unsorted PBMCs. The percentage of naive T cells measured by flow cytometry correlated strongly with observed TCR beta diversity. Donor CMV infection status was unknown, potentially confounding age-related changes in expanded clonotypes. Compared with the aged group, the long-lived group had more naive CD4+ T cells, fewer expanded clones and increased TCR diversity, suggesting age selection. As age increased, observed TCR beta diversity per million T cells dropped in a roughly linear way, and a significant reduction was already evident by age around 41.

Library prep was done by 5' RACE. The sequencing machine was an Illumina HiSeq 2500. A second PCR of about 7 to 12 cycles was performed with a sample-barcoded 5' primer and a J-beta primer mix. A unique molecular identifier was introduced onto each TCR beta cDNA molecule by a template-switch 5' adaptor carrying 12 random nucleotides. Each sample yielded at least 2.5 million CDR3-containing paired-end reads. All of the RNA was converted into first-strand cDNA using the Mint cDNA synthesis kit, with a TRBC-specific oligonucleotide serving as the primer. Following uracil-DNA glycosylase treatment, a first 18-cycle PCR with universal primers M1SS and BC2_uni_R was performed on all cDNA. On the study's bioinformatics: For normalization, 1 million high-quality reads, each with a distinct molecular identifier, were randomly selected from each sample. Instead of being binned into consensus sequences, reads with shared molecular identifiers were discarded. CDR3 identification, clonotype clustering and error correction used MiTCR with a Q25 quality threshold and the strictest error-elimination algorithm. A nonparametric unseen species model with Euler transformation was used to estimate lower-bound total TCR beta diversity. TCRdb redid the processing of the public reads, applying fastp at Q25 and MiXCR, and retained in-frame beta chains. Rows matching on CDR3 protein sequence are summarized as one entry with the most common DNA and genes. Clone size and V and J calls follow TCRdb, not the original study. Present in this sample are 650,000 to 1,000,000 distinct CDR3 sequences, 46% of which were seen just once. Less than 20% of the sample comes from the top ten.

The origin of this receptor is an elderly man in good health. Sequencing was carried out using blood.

The nucleotide sequence is TGTGCCAGCAACATGGGGAACAGAGATGAAAAACTGTTTTTT. This yields the protein CASNMGNRDEKLFF. Rearrangement joined TRBV7-2 to TRBJ1-4; too little of a D gene remains to name it. The germline V gene specifies SGHTA as CDR1 and FQGNSA as CDR2. There are 14 amino acids in the CDR3, from cysteine to phenylalanine inclusive. Of the read, only the CDR3 DNA is kept; its 42 bases are in frame from base 1. Trimming takes 7 bases from V and 6 bases from J, and the germline ends sit 15 bases apart.